A single sample gave rise to the 29 T cell receptor beta chains below, sequenced in a study of blood T cell repertoires in COVID-19. Profiling relied on immunoSEQ multiplex PCR, and the TCRdb table lists in-frame clones only, not all of them. This sample carries about 400,000 clones, 88% of them seen once, and the ten largest clones take around 2.1%. Sequenced sample: PBMCs or T cells enriched from blood (not recorded which). Every receptor here comes from a woman in her 40s with acute COVID-19.

CDR3 sequence reads: CAIRGDSNTEAFF. CDR3 coding DNA: TGTGCCATCAGGGGTGACAGCAACACTGAAGCTTTCTTT. The chain recombines TRBV10-3 with TRBJ1-1; weak D call: TRBD1 (5 bases). Per germline, CDR1 ENHRY and CDR2 SYGVKD. The CDR3 length is 13 residues. Trimming pared 6 bases from V and 2 bases from J, leaving 10 bases between.

The chain joins TRBV11-2 to TRBJ2-3, with 8 nucleotides matching TRBD2. The CDR3 is 15 amino acids. V was pared by 1 base and J by 4 bases, with 4 bases of the junction left unmatched. Germline CDR1 and CDR2: SGHAT and FQNNGV. CDR3 amino acids: CASSLGSGAADTQYF. Here the CDR3 DNA reads TGTGCCAGCAGCTTAGGTAGCGGGGCTGCAGATACGCAGTATTTT.

The chain has TRBV7-9 and TRBJ2-5, with D possibly TRBD1 on 5 matching bases. V was shortened by 2 bases and J by 3 bases, with 10 bases between the two germline ends. Germline V gene data show CDR1 as SEHNR and CDR2 as FQNEAQ (reference sequence). The CDR3 loop spans 14 amino acids. CDR3 in DNA: TGTGCCAGCAGCTTAATCGACAGAGAAGAGACCCAGTACTTC. Residues: CASSLIDREETQYF.

V gene TRBV18 combines with J gene TRBJ2-1; TRBD2 matches 8 bases. Trimming at V came to 4 bases and at J to 8 bases, leaving 13 bases not matched to a gene. The CDR3 runs to 16 residues. Germline CDR1 and CDR2: KGHSH and LQKENI. CDR3 protein: CASSLLTSGPFYEQFF. CDR3 nucleotides: TGTGCCAGCTCACTATTAACTAGCGGACCTTTCTATGAGCAGTTCTTC.

This rearrangement joins TRBV30 to TRBJ2-6; 7 bases fit TRBD1. V gave up 7 bases and J gave up 4 bases; unmatched junction bases: 7. Per germline, CDR1 GTSNPN and CDR2 SVGIG (reference sequence). The CDR3 is 14 amino acids. CDR3 sequence reads: CAYQTGSGANVLTF. Written as DNA, the CDR3 is TGTGCCTACCAGACAGGGTCAGGGGCCAACGTCCTGACTTTC.

The chain couples TRBV11-2 to TRBJ2-3; D may be TRBD1 (5 bases). The CDR3 contains 15 residues. Germline CDR1 and CDR2: SGHAT and FQNNGV. V lost 5 bases and J 0 bases, leaving 12 bases between the germline ends. The CDR3 reads CASSHHRQSTDTQYF. Written as DNA, the CDR3 is TGTGCCAGCAGCCACCACAGACAGAGCACAGATACGCAGTATTTT. Full variable domain (rest looked up from reference TRBV11-2 and TRBJ2-3): EAGVAQSPRYKIIEKRQSVAFWCNPISGHATLYWYQQILGQGPKLLIQFQNNGVVDDSQLPKDRFSAERLKGVDSTLKIQPAKLEDSAVYLCASSHHRQSTDTQYFGPGTRLTVL.

CDR3 protein: CAWSVYQETQYF. For the CDR3, the DNA is TGTGCCTGGAGTGTCTATCAAGAGACCCAGTACTTC. The gene calls are TRBV30 and TRBJ2-5; no clear D. This CDR3 is built from 12 residues. Germline assignment: CDR1 GTSNPN and CDR2 SVGIG (reference sequence). With 0 bases removed from V and 2 bases from J, the gap between germline ends came to 4 bases. The whole variable domain, filled in from reference TRBV30 and TRBJ2-5, reads SQTIHQWPATLVQPVGSPLSLECTVEGTSNPNLYWYRQAAGRGLQLLFYSVGIGQISSEVPQNLSASRPQDRQFILSSKKLLLSDSGFYLCAWSVYQETQYFGPGTRLLVL.

The chain couples TRBV5-6 to TRBJ1-6; D perhaps matches TRBD1 (6 bases). Germline V gene data show CDR1 as SGHDT and CDR2 as YYEEEE. This CDR3 is 15 amino acids long. Trimming took off 6 bases at V and 2 bases at J, with 12 bases between the two ends. CDR3 sequence (DNA): TGTGCCAGCACCCTGAGGGGGACCTATAATTCACCCCTCCACTTT. It is translated as CASTLRGTYNSPLHF.

The chain is built from TRBV15 and TRBJ1-1; 7 bases fit TRBD1. The CDR3 contains 15 residues. Unmatched junction bases numbered 12, after V lost 5 bases and J lost 6 bases. Germline CDR1 LNHNV, CDR2 YYDKDF (reference sequence). CDR3 sequence reads: CATSEHQTGRPEAFF. The CDR3 nucleotides are TGTGCCACCAGCGAACACCAGACAGGGAGGCCTGAAGCTTTCTTT.

Only one count was recorded for this clone. Additional DNA sequences in this sample encode the identical CDR3. This chain connects TRBV3-1 (or the pseudogene TRBV3-2) to TRBJ1-6; the match to TRBD1 covers 9 bases. Germline V gene lookup returns CDR1 LGHDT and CDR2 YNNKEL (reference sequence). V lost 3 bases, J lost 4 bases, and 4 bases stayed unmatched. The CDR3 is 16 amino acids. CDR3 nucleotide sequence: TGTGCCAGCAGCCAGTCTGGGACAGGGTATAATTCACCCCTCCACTTT. This encodes CASSQSGTGYNSPLHF.

The rearrangement joins TRBV10-1 to TRBJ2-7; tentative D call: TRBD2 (5 bases). Trimming took 7 bases from V and 3 from J, leaving 10 bases between them. The V gene's germline CDR1 is WNHNN and CDR2 SYGVQD (reference sequence). The CDR3 has 12 residues. The CDR3: CASTPDCYEQYF. The DNA for the CDR3 is TGCGCCAGCACTCCGGACTGCTACGAGCAGTACTTC.

This clone was seen once. The chain recombines TRBV5-4 with TRBJ2-2; 13 bases map to TRBD2. The ends lost 1 base at V and 2 bases at J; junction bases unmatched: 2. Looked up from germline, CDR1 is SGHNT and CDR2 is YYREEE (reference sequence). This CDR3 spans 17 amino acids. For the CDR3, the DNA is TGTGCCAGCAGCTTGACTAGCGGGGGGGCCAACACCGGGGAGCTGTTTTTT. Residues: CASSLTSGGANTGELFF.

This rearrangement joins TRBV5-1 to TRBJ2-3; 9 nucleotides line up with TRBD2. The V and J ends lost 4 bases and 3 bases, in that order; junction bases with no gene match: 9. CDR1 SGHRS and CDR2 YFSETQ come from the germline V gene. This CDR3 is built from 16 residues. The CDR3 region is CASSPGAGGRTDTQYF. CDR3 in DNA: TGCGCCAGCAGCCCCGGAGCGGGGGGTAGAACAGATACGCAGTATTTT.

The CDR3 here is CASSVTAQGANTEAFF. The CDR3 bases are TGTGCCAGCAGCGTAACTGCCCAGGGGGCAAACACTGAAGCTTTCTTT. The chain recombines TRBV9 with TRBJ1-1; 8 bases align to TRBD1. The trim removed 1 base at V and 2 bases at J, leaving 7 bases unmatched. Per germline, CDR1 SGDLS and CDR2 YYNGEE. CDR3 length equals 16 residues.

The V call is TRBV6-5, the J call TRBJ1-3; 10 bases are a match to TRBD1. Germline CDR1 is MNHEY and CDR2 is SVGAGI. Germline trimming cut 6 bases from V and 8 bases from J; bases unmatched to any gene: 7. The CDR3 runs to 14 residues. The CDR3 DNA sequence: TGTGCCAGCAGGCAGACAGGGGGCTCGGACACCATATATTTT. This codes for CASRQTGGSDTIYF.

The chain joins TRBV19 to TRBJ2-1; D is undetermined. V was pared by 4 bases and J by 8 bases, with 21 bases between. Germline V gene lookup returns CDR1 LNHDA and CDR2 SQIVND (reference sequence). This CDR3 has 16 residues. The CDR3 bases are TGTGCCAGTAGTAGCCGACGACTTAACATTAACGATGAGCAGTTCTTC. Encoded protein: CASSSRRLNINDEQFF.

CDR3 region: CATSREDRDGGEQFF. Here the CDR3 DNA reads TGTGCCACCAGCAGGGAGGACAGGGACGGTGGTGAGCAGTTCTTC. The chain employs TRBV15 and TRBJ2-1; 8 bases are shared with TRBD1. Germline assignment: CDR1 LNHNV and CDR2 YYDKDF (reference sequence). With V trimmed by 3 bases and J by 9 bases, 10 bases remained unmatched. The CDR3 runs 15 residues. Using reference TRBV15 and TRBJ2-1 for the parts outside the CDR3, the full variable domain is DAMVIQNPRYQVTQFGKPVTLSCSQTLNHNVMYWYQQKSSQAPKLLFHYYDKDFNNEADTPDNFQSRRPNTSFCFLDIRSPGLGDTAMYLCATSREDRDGGEQFFGPGTRLTVL.

The CDR3 coding sequence is TGTGCCAGCAGCGGAGGGACGGCCCAAGAGACCCAGTACTTC. This codes for CASSGGTAQETQYF. The rearrangement links TRBV2 to TRBJ2-5; the D gene is possibly TRBD2 (6 bases). This CDR3 contains 14 residues. Per the germline V gene, CDR1 is SNHLY and CDR2 is FYNNEI. V gave up 6 bases and J gave up 1 base, with 12 bases separating them.

The chain couples TRBV25-1 to TRBJ1-2, with TRBD1 as a possible D gene (6 bases). V lost 1 base, J lost 12 bases, and 12 bases lay in between. The V gene's germline CDR1 is MGHDK and CDR2 SYGVNS. This CDR3 has 12 residues. This chain's CDR3 is CASSELRGQDTF. CDR3 DNA: TGTGCCAGCAGTGAATTAAGGGGACAAGACACCTTC.

The chain couples TRBV11-2 to TRBJ2-7; 10 bases fit TRBD1. Losses at the gene ends were 6 bases for V and 4 bases for J; bases not matched to a gene: 12. Germline V gene lookup returns CDR1 SGHAT and CDR2 FQNNGV. The CDR3 extends over 16 amino acids. The CDR3 is CASSLSGGDRGYEQYF. The CDR3 DNA follows: TGTGCCAGCAGTCTATCTGGAGGGGACAGGGGTTACGAGCAGTACTTC.

In this sample, this clone turned up once. The chain is built from TRBV19 and TRBJ2-1, with TRBD1 identical over 8 bases. The length of the CDR3 is 16 residues. Germline V gene sequence: CDR1 LNHDA, CDR2 SQIVND (reference sequence). V lost 6 bases, J lost 8 bases, and 15 bases stayed unmatched. The CDR3: CASSLNTGGSLDEQFF. CDR3 nucleotides: TGTGCCAGTAGCCTAAATACAGGGGGATCCTTGGATGAGCAGTTCTTC.

The genes are TRBV19 and TRBJ1-1; TRBD1 is a possible D gene (5 bases). The CDR3 has 15 residues. Trimming removed 5 bases at V and 1 base at J, with 14 bases between. Germline V gene lookup returns CDR1 LNHDA and CDR2 SQIVND (reference sequence). CDR3 in DNA: TGTGCCAGTAGTCCCTCGGGGAGGGGGAACACTGAAGCTTTCTTT. The encoded protein is CASSPSGRGNTEAFF.

About this clone itself: This sample also contains other DNA sequences that code for the same CDR3. This chain uses TRBV20-1 with TRBJ1-3; D gene unclear. The length of the CDR3 is 11 residues. With 3 bases removed from V and 10 bases from J, the gap between germline ends came to 10 bases. From germline, CDR1 is DFQATT and CDR2 SNEGSKA (reference sequence). CDR3 loop: CSARVGGTIYF. CDR3 coding DNA: TGCAGTGCTAGGGTCGGAGGAACCATATATTTT.

This chain links TRBV5-1 with TRBJ1-4; 8 bases fit TRBD1. The CDR3 is 15 residues long. Germline CDR1 reads SGHRS; CDR2 reads YFSETQ. V lost 7 bases and J lost 0; bases outside the gene matches: 5. The CDR3 region is CASGEQGATNEKLFF. CDR3 coding DNA: TGCGCCAGCGGCGAACAGGGGGCAACTAATGAAAAACTGTTTTTT.

This rearrangement joins TRBV20-1 to TRBJ2-3, with 9 bases that match TRBD2. The CDR3 extends over 14 amino acids. Trimming removed 3 bases from V and 8 bases from J; junction bases left unmatched: 9. CDR1 and CDR2 (germline): DFQATT, SNEGSKA (reference sequence). The CDR3 bases are TGCAGTGCTAGTGGCCGGCGGGGGGGCGGTACGCAGTATTTT. As protein: CSASGRRGGGTQYF.

The rearrangement joins TRBV2 to TRBJ1-5; a possible D gene is TRBD1 (6 bases). CDR3 length: 13 amino acids. The V gene lost 6 bases and the J gene lost 4 bases, with 10 bases spanning the gap. Germline loops: CDR1 SNHLY, CDR2 FYNNEI. CDR3 protein: CASRRDTNQPQHF. Written as DNA, the CDR3 is TGTGCCAGCAGACGGGACACAAATCAGCCCCAGCATTTT.

V usage is TRBV18 and J usage is TRBJ1-1; D is ambiguous. The V end was cut by 6 bases, the J end by 3 bases, with 14 bases between. The CDR3 runs 14 residues. Per the germline V gene, CDR1 is KGHSH and CDR2 is LQKENI. In DNA form, the CDR3 reads TGTGCCAGCTCCAGAGGAGGTCGGGACACTGAAGCTTTCTTT. Encoded protein: CASSRGGRDTEAFF.

V usage is TRBV18 and J usage is TRBJ1-1; D ambiguous. There are 13 residues in the CDR3. Germline-derived CDR1 and CDR2 are KGHSH and LQKENI. V was cut by 2 bases and J by 6 bases, with 10 bases left in between. In DNA form, the CDR3 reads TGTGCCAGCTCACCAAGTCAAAGCGCTGAAGCTTTCTTT. Protein product: CASSPSQSAEAFF.

V is TRBV25-1 and J is TRBJ1-3; possibly TRBD1 for D (6 bases). Trimming took off 4 bases at V and 3 bases at J, with 13 bases between the two ends. Germline lookup yields CDR1 MGHDK and CDR2 SYGVNS. This CDR3 is built from 15 residues. The CDR3 loop is CASSANTGLGNTIYF. The CDR3 DNA sequence: TGTGCCAGCAGTGCAAACACAGGGCTTGGAAACACCATATATTTT.